The 25 T cell receptor beta chains listed next were all sequenced from one sample in a study of Tregs in tolerant kidney transplant recipients. TCRdb's table, derived via immunoSEQ multiplex PCR, lists solely in-frame clones and lacks some. Its clone listing holds roughly 50,000 clones. The sequencing here drew on CD4+ T cells from blood, taken before the transplant. Receptors originate from a human donor who received a combined kidney and bone marrow transplant.

To note about this clone: From the germline J gene comes the end of the CDR3, since the read stops 3 residues before it. V usage is TRBV7-2 and J usage is TRBJ2-7, with 9 bases aligning to TRBD2. Germline values: CDR1 SGHTA, CDR2 FQGNSA. CDR3 length: 15 amino acids. J gave up 5 bases and V 1 base, and 6 bases lay outside the gene matches. The DNA read from the CDR3 is TGTGCCAGCAGCTTAGGCGGCGGGAGGGCCCACGAG. It specifies CASSLGGGRAHE. The complete CDR3 reads CASSLGGGRAHEQYF.

This clone shows up as medium-sized by frequency. The read falls 3 residues short of the CDR3 end, and the missing part is taken from the germline J gene. V usage is TRBV29-1 and J usage is TRBJ1-2; a possible D gene is TRBD1 (6 bases). Germline assignment: CDR1 SQVTM and CDR2 ANQGSEA. Deletions cut 4 bases from V and 7 bases from J, with 7 bases between. The CDR3 sequence is 10 residues long. CDR3 bases read: TGCAGCGTTGTGACAGGTGGC. This translates into CSVVTGG. From start to end, the CDR3 is CSVVTGGYTF.

Comment on this clone: Read coverage stops 3 residues before the CDR3 terminus; the germline J gene supplies the remainder. This rearrangement joins TRBV29-1 to TRBJ2-3; 8 bases fit TRBD1. V lost 7 bases to trimming and J lost 3 bases; unmatched junction nucleotides: 3. CDR1 and CDR2 (germline): SQVTM, ANQGSEA. The CDR3 sequence is 12 residues long. The CDR3 is CSDDRGTDTQYF. The sequenced part of the CDR3 DNA is TGCAGCGACGACAGGGGTACAGATACG.

CDR3 DNA (partial): TGTGCCGTAAGGGACAGCCCTTCTACCTACGAG. Translated, it gives CAVRDSPSTYE. The whole CDR3 is CAVRDSPSTYEQYF. The genes are TRBV6-2 or TRBV6-3 and TRBJ2-7; 7 bases are shared with TRBD1. The CDR3 is cut off 3 residues early in the read; its end comes from the germline J gene. Germline V gene lookup returns CDR1 MNHEY and CDR2 SVGEGT. The CDR3 consists of 14 residues. The trim removed 11 bases at V and 2 bases at J, leaving 12 bases unmatched.

A word on this clone: The read comes to an end 3 residues before the CDR3 does, leaving the germline J gene to fill in the end. This chain uses TRBV10-3 with TRBJ1-4; the D is unclear. V gave up 10 bases and J gave up 7 bases, with 16 bases separating them. The germline V gene has CDR1 ENHRY and CDR2 SYGVKD. CDR3 length: 13 amino acids. CDR3 in amino acids: CANFERVGEKLFF. The part of the CDR3 DNA that was read is TGTGCCAACTTCGAGCGAGTGGGTGAAAAA.

About this clone: The CDR3 end is not reached by the read, which stops 3 residues before it; the germline J gene fills it in. The gene calls are TRBV7-6 and TRBJ1-6; D ambiguous. The length of the CDR3 is 14 residues. Germline-derived CDR1 and CDR2 are SGHVS and FNYEAQ. V lost 5 bases and J lost 9, with 14 bases in between. CDR3 protein: CASSPPGLSSPLHF. The CDR3 DNA, read in part, is TGTGCCAGCAGCCCGCCTGGACTCTCTTCACCC.

The CDR3 loop is CASSYSQNSYEQYF. The covered CDR3 bases are TGTGCCAGCAGCTATTCTCAGAACTCCTACGAG. V is TRBV7-9 and J is TRBJ2-7; unclear D gene. The read gets to within 3 residues of the CDR3 end, and the germline J gene fills in the rest. This CDR3 has 14 amino acids. V lost 4 bases, J lost 0 bases, and 10 bases lay in between. Germline values: CDR1 SEHNR, CDR2 FQNEAQ (reference sequence).

To note about this clone: Read sequence stops 3 residues before the CDR3 end, and the germline J gene provides the missing end. The chain combines TRBV6-2 or TRBV6-3 with TRBJ1-5; D is unclear. The CDR3 extends over 14 amino acids. Trimming stripped 6 bases from V and 7 bases from J, with 16 bases between. CDR1 is MNHEY and CDR2 is SVGEGT in the germline V gene. The CDR3 loop is CASSPERRNQPQHF. The part of the CDR3 DNA that was read is TGTGCCAGCAGCCCAGAGAGGCGGAACCAGCCC.

As for this clone: The read comes to an end 3 residues before the CDR3 does, leaving the germline J gene to fill in the end. The J gene is TRBJ1-2, the V gene TRBV19; TRBD1 agrees at 7 bases. The V gene end was trimmed by 4 bases and the J gene end by 2 bases; junction bases not matched to a gene: 7. Germline V lookup: CDR1 LNHDA, CDR2 SQIVND (reference sequence). There are 15 residues in the CDR3. CDR3 bases read: TGTGCCAGTAGTAGGGGAACGGGACAGAACTATGGC. Translating gives CASSRGTGQNYG. The CDR3 in full is CASSRGTGQNYGYTF.

To note about this clone: The read terminates 3 residues before the CDR3 end, so the remaining end is supplied by the germline J gene. The chain is built from TRBV5-1 and TRBJ2-5; 10 bases match TRBD2. This CDR3 is built from 15 residues. V lost 4 bases to trimming and J lost 5 bases; unmatched junction nucleotides: 8. Germline V gene lookup returns CDR1 SGHRS and CDR2 YFSETQ. CDR3 DNA (partial): TGCGCCAGCAGCACGACTGGACTAGCGGCGGAGACC. The encoded protein is CASSTTGLAAET. The full CDR3 sequence reads CASSTTGLAAETQYF.

With respect to this clone: The read is 3 residues too short to cover the CDR3 end, so that end is filled in from the germline J gene. J is TRBJ2-7 and V is TRBV7-4, with unresolved D. This CDR3 spans 12 amino acids. The germline V and J ends were trimmed by 5 bases and 0 bases, with 5 bases remaining between them. Germline CDR1 reads SGHVT; CDR2 reads SQSDAQ. The sequenced CDR3 bases are TGTGCCAGCAGCCCCCACTCCTACGAG. Translated, it gives CASSPHSYE. The whole CDR3 is CASSPHSYEQYF.

With respect to this clone: The read ends 3 residues early relative to the CDR3; the germline J gene fills the gap. The chain links TRBV6-1 to TRBJ2-2; 7 nucleotides match TRBD2. The trim removed 2 bases at V and 1 base at J, leaving 4 bases unmatched. Germline V gene sequence: CDR1 MNHNS, CDR2 SASEGT. The CDR3 loop spans 16 amino acids. The sequenced CDR3 bases are TGTGCCAGCAGTGAATTAGGACTAGAGAACACCGGGGAG. Translating gives CASSELGLENTGE. The entire CDR3 protein reads CASSELGLENTGELFF.

Remarks on this clone: The CDR3 end lies 3 residues beyond the end of the read and is filled in from the germline J gene. The chain uses TRBV10-3 and TRBJ1-3; D not certain. Between the trimmed V and J ends, which lost 3 bases and 1 base, there was a span of 7 bases. The germline gives CDR1 ENHRY, CDR2 SYGVKD. This CDR3 has 14 residues. The CDR3 spells CAISDSGSGNTIYF. Partial CDR3 DNA: TGTGCCATCAGTGATTCCGGGTCTGGAAACACC.

Note on this clone: The read stops 3 residues short of the end of the CDR3; the missing end is completed from the germline J gene. The chain employs TRBV7-9 and TRBJ1-1; possibly TRBD1 for D (5 bases). Germline CDR1 is SEHNR and CDR2 is FQNEAQ (reference sequence). This CDR3 spans 13 amino acids. The V end was cut by 5 bases, the J end by 4 bases, with 11 bases between. The CDR3 DNA, read in part, is TGTGCCAGCAGCCCCAGAGGGGCCACTGAA. Amino acids: CASSPRGATE. The entire CDR3 protein is CASSPRGATEAFF.

Notes on this clone: The DNA ends 3 residues before the CDR3 does, and the rest of the CDR3 is filled in from the germline J gene. The gene calls are TRBV6-2 or TRBV6-3 and TRBJ2-7; no firm D call. The CDR3 consists of 14 residues. The V gene lost 0 bases and the J gene lost 1 base, with 7 bases spanning the gap. In germline, CDR1 is MNHEY, CDR2 SVGEGT. The CDR3 protein is CASSYSKVSYEQYF. CDR3 DNA, as far as it was read: TGTGCCAGCAGTTACTCGAAGGTGTCCTACGAG.

To note about this clone: The read ends 3 residues shy of where the CDR3 ends; the end is completed using the germline J gene. This chain uses TRBV11-2 with TRBJ2-7, with 8 bases aligning to TRBD1. This CDR3 has 15 amino acids. Germline V CDR1 and CDR2: SGHAT, FQNNGV. V dropped 3 bases and J dropped 3; count of bases not matched to a gene: 7. The CDR3 DNA, read in part, is TGTGCCAGCAGCTTGGGACAGGCCGAAAACTACGAG. Protein sequence: CASSLGQAENYE. The CDR3 in its entirety is CASSLGQAENYEQYF.

As to this clone: The sequenced fragment ends 3 residues before the CDR3 boundary, so the rest is inferred from the germline J gene. The chain combines TRBV19 with TRBJ2-1; 15 bases line up with TRBD2. Germline V CDR1 and CDR2: LNHDA, SQIVND (reference sequence). This CDR3 is 17 amino acids long. The V and J ends lost 5 bases and 5 bases, in that order; junction bases with no gene match: 7. The CDR3 spells CASSSGLAGGRNNEQFF. CDR3 DNA (partial): TGTGCCAGTAGTTCAGGACTAGCGGGGGGGAGAAACAATGAG.

This chain's CDR3 is CASSVLRSDNEQFF. The covered CDR3 bases are TGTGCCAGCAGTGTTTTGCGATCTGACAATGAG. The chain links TRBV2 to TRBJ2-1; D is unclear. The observed sequence ends 3 residues before the CDR3 terminus, with the missing tail filled in from the germline J gene. The ends were cut back, 4 bases at V and 5 bases at J, with 12 bases in the middle. The CDR3 sequence is 14 residues long. Germline CDR1 is SNHLY and CDR2 is FYNNEI.

As regards this clone: The sequenced fragment ends 3 residues before the CDR3 boundary, so the rest is inferred from the germline J gene. The rearrangement joins TRBV19 to TRBJ2-1; TRBD2 agrees at 8 bases. Unmatched junction bases numbered 9, after V lost 6 bases and J lost 8 bases. CDR3 length: 14 residues. CDR1 and CDR2 from the germline V gene are LNHDA and SQIVND (reference sequence). CDR3 sequence reads: CASRVAGGKDEQFF. The DNA read from the CDR3 is TGTGCCAGTAGGGTCGCGGGGGGTAAGGATGAG.

Worth noting for this clone: The read gets to within 3 residues of the CDR3 end, and the germline J gene fills in the rest. V gene TRBV30 combines with J gene TRBJ2-3; tentative D call: TRBD2 (5 bases). The V gene's germline CDR1 is GTSNPN and CDR2 SVGIG (reference sequence). The CDR3 has 14 amino acids. The germline V and J ends were trimmed by 0 bases and 0 bases, with 7 bases remaining between them. The covered CDR3 bases are TGTGCCTGGAGTGTACGCGGGAGCACAGATACG. It encodes CAWSVRGSTDT. The whole CDR3 region reads CAWSVRGSTDTQYF.

In the case of this clone: With the read ending 3 residues before the CDR3 end, the germline J gene is used to fill in that end. The V call is TRBV5-1, the J call TRBJ1-5, with D perhaps TRBD1 (5 bases). Germline V gene lookup returns CDR1 SGHRS and CDR2 YFSETQ. Trimming took off 0 bases at V and 3 bases at J, with 7 bases between the two ends. The CDR3 consists of 14 residues. CDR3 amino acids: CASSLGGLNQPQHF. Partial CDR3 DNA: TGCGCCAGCAGCTTGGGGGGACTCAATCAGCCC.

Incomplete CDR3 DNA: TGTGCCAGCAGCTTAGCGCAGGGGACAGGGGTTTATGGTGAG. Protein sequence: CASSLAQGTGVYGE. The full CDR3 reads CASSLAQGTGVYGEQFF. The rearrangement links TRBV7-2 to TRBJ2-1; 10 nucleotides match TRBD1. The read terminates 3 residues before the CDR3 end, so the remaining end is supplied by the germline J gene. This CDR3 has 17 amino acids. Germline V gene sequence: CDR1 SGHTA, CDR2 FQGNSA. J was trimmed by 9 bases and V by 0 bases; bases with no gene match: 11.

Regarding this clone: The CDR3 end lies 3 residues beyond the end of the read and is filled in from the germline J gene. The V gene is TRBV7-2, the J gene TRBJ2-7; no firm D call. The CDR3 length is 11 residues. V was trimmed by 5 bases and J by 5 bases, leaving 7 bases between them. Germline lookup yields CDR1 SGHTA and CDR2 FQGNSA. The DNA read from the CDR3 is TGTGCCAGCAGCGAGGCCCACGAG. Protein product: CASSEAHE. The whole CDR3 region reads CASSEAHEQYF.

Regarding this clone: The read finishes 3 residues shy of the CDR3 end, and the germline J gene is used to complete it. The rearrangement uses TRBV7-2 and TRBJ2-2; D remains ambiguous. The CDR3 covers 12 residues. The germline gives CDR1 SGHTA, CDR2 FQGNSA. Trimming took 3 bases from V and 5 from J, leaving 4 bases between them. The CDR3 bases that were read are TGTGCCAGCAGCTTCCTAACCGGGGAG. Translating gives CASSFLTGE. The entire CDR3 protein reads CASSFLTGELFF. The full variable domain, its missing parts supplied by reference TRBV7-2 and TRBJ2-2, is GAGVSQSPSNKVTEKGKDVELRCDPISGHTALYWYRQSLGQGLEFLIYFQGNSAPDKSGLPSDRFSAERTGGSVSTLTIQRTQQEDSAVYLCASSFLTGELFFGEGSRLTVL.

CDR3 loop: CASSLVSGSYEQYF. CDR3 bases read: TGTGCCAGCAGCTTAGTAAGCGGATCCTACGAG. The chain is built from TRBV7-2 and TRBJ2-7; possibly TRBD2 for D (5 bases). The read stops 3 residues short of the end of the CDR3; the missing end is completed from the germline J gene. There are 14 residues in the CDR3. Trimming took 1 base from V and 1 from J, leaving 8 bases between them. Looked up from germline, CDR1 is SGHTA and CDR2 is FQGNSA.